The present T cell receptor (beta chain) was sequenced within a study of cytomegalovirus exposure and HLA in healthy donors. Findings of the study overall: In a later analysis, an Asian-associated ancestry cluster reportedly showed fewer N-insertions than the roughly 700-donor mean.

Between the trimmed V and J ends, which lost 2 bases and 10 bases, there was a span of 11 bases. Germline lookup yields CDR1 SEHNR and CDR2 FQNEAQ (reference sequence). This CDR3 has 12 residues. PCR involved 60 Vbeta and 13 Jbeta primers. Data came from immunoSEQ multiplex PCR; TCRdb stores just in-frame clones and leaves some out. The sample comprises fewer than 200,000 clones, 65% to 85% of which are singletons, and about 7% rests with the top ten. A word on this clone: The antigen remains unidentified.

The TCR comes from a man aged 35-49 years in good health and CMV-seropositive. This chain uses TRBV7-9 with TRBJ1-1; D uncertain. Sequencing was done on a sample of PBMCs. CDR3 in amino acids: CASSLNPLPAFF. Written as DNA, the CDR3 is TGTGCCAGCAGCTTAAACCCTCTACCAGCTTTCTTT.